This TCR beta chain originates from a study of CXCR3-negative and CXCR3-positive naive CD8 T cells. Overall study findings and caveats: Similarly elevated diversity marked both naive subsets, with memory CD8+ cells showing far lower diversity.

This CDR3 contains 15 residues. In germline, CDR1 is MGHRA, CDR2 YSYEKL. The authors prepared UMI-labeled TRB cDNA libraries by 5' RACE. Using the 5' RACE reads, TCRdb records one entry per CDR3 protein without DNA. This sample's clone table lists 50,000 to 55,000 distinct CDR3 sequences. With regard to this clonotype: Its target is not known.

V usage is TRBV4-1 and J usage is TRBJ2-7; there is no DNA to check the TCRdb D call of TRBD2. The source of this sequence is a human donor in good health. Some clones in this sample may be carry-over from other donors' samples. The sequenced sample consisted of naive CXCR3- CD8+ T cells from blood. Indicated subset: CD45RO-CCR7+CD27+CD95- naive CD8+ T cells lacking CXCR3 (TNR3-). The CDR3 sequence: CASSRLAGERYEQYF.